The present TCR beta chain was sequenced within a study of cytotoxic CD8 clonotypes in ibrutinib-treated CLL. This clone was detected only a few times. This CDR3 spans 14 amino acids. Trimming removed 4 bases from V and 6 bases from J, with 14 bases in between. Germline CDR1 is SGDLS and CDR2 is YYNGEE. Profiled with immunoSEQ multiplex PCR; TCRdb holds only in-frame clones, not every one. The table lists nearly 100,000 clones, more than 75% of them singletons. The sample here was PBMCs, taken after 12 months of ibrutinib treatment. This receptor was identified in a human donor with chronic lymphocytic leukemia. The J gene is TRBJ2-1, the V gene TRBV9, with D maybe TRBD2 (6 bases). This CDR3 reads CASSPTGTPNEQFF. The CDR3 region has the DNA TGTGCCAGCAGCCCAACCGGGACTCCCAATGAGCAGTTCTTC.